The source of this TCR beta chain is a study of glioma-infiltrating T cells. Study-wide findings and caveats: CDR3 overlap between tissue and blood was very small. Above-expected tissue-blood divergence occurred in all gliomas, most in low-grade ones.

The CDR3 has 14 amino acids. The V gene lost 5 bases and the J gene lost 1 base, with 11 bases spanning the gap. Germline values: CDR1 SGHTA, CDR2 FQGNSA. TCR alpha and beta CDR3 regions were amplified from RNA using iRepertoire nested multiplex PCR. For one-step reverse transcription and amplification, 100-400 ng of tissue mRNA or PBMC total RNA was used. Using its own MiXCR run on the multiplex PCR reads, TCRdb lists one record per CDR3 protein. The repertoire has about 140,000 distinct CDR3 sequences, around 40% of them found once; the top ten carry 20%. About this clonotype: Its antigen is as yet unknown.

This chain joins TRBV7-2 and TRBJ2-5; D might be TRBD2 (5 bases). This sequence originates from a human donor with low-grade glioma or glioblastoma, undergoing nonglioma brain surgery, or in good health (not recorded which). Source material: glioma tissue, nonneoplastic brain tissue, or PBMCs (not recorded which). DNA for the CDR3: TGTGCCAGCAGCCCCCGGCGGGTCCAAGAGACCCAGTACTTC. This translates into CASSPRRVQETQYF.